This T cell receptor (beta chain) is from a study of blood T cell repertoires in COVID-19. Method: immunoSEQ multiplex PCR; TCRdb's copy keeps in-frame clones and lacks some. The table shows around 480,000 clones, with roughly 87% occurring only once. The CDR3 consists of 15 residues. Germline assignment: CDR1 LNHDA and CDR2 SQIVND (reference sequence). J lost 6 bases, V lost 4 bases, and 8 bases had no gene match. V gene TRBV19 combines with J gene TRBJ1-5; 8 nucleotides line up with TRBD1. This clonotype was obtained from a woman aged 18-35 years who had recovered from COVID-19. Specimen: PBMCs or T cells enriched from blood (not recorded which). The CDR3 is CASSRWAGGGQPQHF. Here the CDR3 DNA reads TGTGCCAGTAGTAGGTGGGCAGGGGGCGGTCAGCCCCAGCATTTT.